This TCR beta chain was observed in a study of PD-L1 blockade in urothelial cancer. About the study: When patients started atezolizumab in about 2014, it was given at 1,200 mg intravenously every 3 weeks. Prior regimens of chemotherapy numbered 0 to 3 per patient. Peripheral blood specimens exhibited a median yield of approximately 150,000 T cells. Blood analysis occurred 3 weeks (second dose) and 6 weeks after treatment start.

This CDR3 is built from 14 residues. The trim removed 4 bases at V and 3 bases at J, leaving 3 bases unmatched. Germline assignment: CDR1 LNHDA and CDR2 SQIVND (reference sequence). Assay: immunoSEQ multiplex PCR; the TCRdb copy retains only in-frame clones and omits some. The sample consists of tens of thousands of clones, approximately 88% of them appearing once. This clone occurred a few times. Noted time point: pretreatment peripheral blood. This sequence originates from a woman aged 55 to 70 with urothelial cancer. Sequenced material: PBMCs, taken around atezolizumab (anti-PD-L1) treatment. The chain joins TRBV19 to TRBJ1-5; 7 bases map to TRBD1. Here the CDR3 DNA reads TGTGCCAGTAGTAGGGACAGTATCAATCAGCCCCAGCATTTT. This gives the protein CASSRDSINQPQHF.